The T cell receptor (beta chain) described here comes from a study of blood T cell repertoires in COVID-19 (TCRdb year 2020). Regarding the complete study: Samples from collaborators originated in the United States, Italy and Spain and spanned both the acute and convalescent phases of COVID-19. Where HLA class I and class II types were available, the types were taken from metadata supplied by the sample provider, not from assay-based typing. Subjects who had been exposed to COVID-19, were actively infected with it, or had recovered from it provided the deeply sampled blood TCRbeta repertoires that made up the dataset. A freely available public database, intended as a resource for researchers studying the immune response to SARS-CoV-2, is where the repertoires were released. The material from the prospective study consisted of cDNA or gDNA derived from T cells, B-cell-depleted T cells, or PBMCs. A de-identified subject ID, COVID-19 status, age in years and sex were almost always included in the sample metadata. The samples were drawn from two sources: the first 160 participants of the ongoing ImmuneRACE study, and 1,254 subjects contributed by 6 global collaborators. What the research found in general, with its limitations: How much clinical and demographic metadata was included differed by source and by participant, and the metadata was provided uncurated.

TCRbeta CDR3 regions were amplified from genomic DNA by means of the immunoSEQ Assay, a bias-controlled multiplex PCR. Per the authors' processing: The number of nucleated cells in each sample was estimated by amplification of reference gene primers within the assay. To quantify the absolute abundance of each unique TCRbeta CDR3 rearrangement, sequence reads were collapsed and filtered. For each sample, productive Simpson clonality was calculated as the square root of Simpson's diversity index across productive rearrangements. TCRdb took this table from immuneACCESS and kept in-frame rearrangements with V and J called. Such tables lack part of the clones; where checked against another copy, unresolved V genes explain under half of the gap, and the rest is unexplained. For V, J and clone size, that table is used; D and trimming come from the DNA. The sample data list roughly 180,000 clones, and approximately 77% of these were observed just once. The biggest ten clones account for roughly 20% of the sample.

Enrolling through a virtual design, the prospective study's participants ranged in age from roughly 18 to 95 years and lived across 20 to 30 United States geographic areas. Cohort assignment in the prospective study relied on participant-reported clinical history from a screening survey and a study questionnaire. Recovered participants in ImmuneRACE Cohort 3 were defined by two consecutive negative NP/OP PCR tests, clearance by a healthcare professional, or resolution of symptoms. Mobile phlebotomists in the prospective study collected whole blood, serum and a nasopharyngeal or oropharyngeal swab from every participant. Over an approximately two-month period, participants in the prospective study had the option of providing additional blood draws and questionnaires. Prospective study blood samples were shipped either frozen or at room temperature before DNA extraction. Notes on this clone: Its antigen is still unknown. Base qualities were left out, and no much larger clone turns up one base away.

From cysteine to phenylalanine, the CDR3 is 16 amino acids long. Just CDR3 DNA is preserved here, 48 bases in frame from base 1. At the junction V is shortened by 0 bases and J by 1 base, with 15 bases in between. The germline V gene (reference sequence) sets CDR1 to GTSNPN and CDR2 to SVGIG. The sequence is built from TRBV30 and TRBJ1-1; the D gene is perhaps TRBD1, from 6 matching bases. The sample consisted of PBMCs or T cells enriched from blood (not recorded which). This sequence was found in a man in his 60s who had recovered from COVID-19. The bases read TGTGCCTGGAGTGTATGGCGGGGGCAAAAGAACACTGAAGCTTTCTTT. It is translated as CAWSVWRGQKNTEAFF.